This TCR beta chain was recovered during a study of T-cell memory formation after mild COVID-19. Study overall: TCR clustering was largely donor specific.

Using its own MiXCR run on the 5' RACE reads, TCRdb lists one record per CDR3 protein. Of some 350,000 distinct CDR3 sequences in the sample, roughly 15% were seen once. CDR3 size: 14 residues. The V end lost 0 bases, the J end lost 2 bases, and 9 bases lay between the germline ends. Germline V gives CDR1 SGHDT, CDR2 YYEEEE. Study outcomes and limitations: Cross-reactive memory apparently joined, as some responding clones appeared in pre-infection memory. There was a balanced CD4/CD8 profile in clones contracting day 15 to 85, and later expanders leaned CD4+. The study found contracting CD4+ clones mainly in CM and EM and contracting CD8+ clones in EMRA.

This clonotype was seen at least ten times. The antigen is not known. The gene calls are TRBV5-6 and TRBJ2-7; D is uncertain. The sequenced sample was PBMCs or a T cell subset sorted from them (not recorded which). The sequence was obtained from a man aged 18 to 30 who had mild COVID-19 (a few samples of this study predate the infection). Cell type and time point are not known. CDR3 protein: CASSLGLEAYEQYF. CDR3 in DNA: TGTGCCAGCAGCTTGGGGCTCGAAGCCTACGAGCAGTACTTC.